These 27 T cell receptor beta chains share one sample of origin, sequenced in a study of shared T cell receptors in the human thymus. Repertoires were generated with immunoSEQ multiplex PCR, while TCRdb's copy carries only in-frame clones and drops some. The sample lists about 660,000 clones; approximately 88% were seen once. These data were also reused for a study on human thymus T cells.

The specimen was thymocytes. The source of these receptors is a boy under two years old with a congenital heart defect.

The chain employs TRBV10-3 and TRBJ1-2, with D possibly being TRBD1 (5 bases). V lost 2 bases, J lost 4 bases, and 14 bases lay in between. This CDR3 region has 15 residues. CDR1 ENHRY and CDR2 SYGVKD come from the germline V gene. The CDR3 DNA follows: TGTGCCATCAGTGAGGGTAAGGGGATGTCCTATGGCTACACCTTC. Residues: CAISEGKGMSYGYTF.

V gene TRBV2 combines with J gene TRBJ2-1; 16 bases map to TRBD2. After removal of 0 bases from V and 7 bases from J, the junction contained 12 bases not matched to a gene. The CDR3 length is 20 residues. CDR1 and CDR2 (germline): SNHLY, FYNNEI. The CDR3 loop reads CASSEAAGLAGGPLGNEQFF. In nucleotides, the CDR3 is TGTGCCAGCAGTGAAGCGGCGGGACTAGCGGGAGGGCCTTTGGGTAATGAGCAGTTCTTC.

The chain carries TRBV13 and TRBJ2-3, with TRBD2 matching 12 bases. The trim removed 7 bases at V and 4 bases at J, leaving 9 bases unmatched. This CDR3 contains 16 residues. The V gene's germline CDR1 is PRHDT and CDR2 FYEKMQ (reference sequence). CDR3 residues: CASKEASGRAADTQYF. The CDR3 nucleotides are TGTGCCAGCAAGGAAGCTAGCGGGAGGGCAGCAGATACGCAGTATTTT. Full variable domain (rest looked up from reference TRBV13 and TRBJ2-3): AAGVIQSPRHLIKEKRETATLKCYPIPRHDTVYWYQQGPGQDPQFLISFYEKMQSDKGSIPDRFSAQQFSDYHSELNMSSLELGDSALYFCASKEASGRAADTQYFGPGTRLTVL.

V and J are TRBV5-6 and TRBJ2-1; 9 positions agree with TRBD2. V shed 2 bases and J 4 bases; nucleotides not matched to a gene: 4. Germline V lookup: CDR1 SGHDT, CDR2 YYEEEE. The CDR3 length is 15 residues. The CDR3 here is CASSFTSGWYNEQFF. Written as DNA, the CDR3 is TGTGCCAGCAGCTTTACTAGCGGGTGGTACAATGAGCAGTTCTTC. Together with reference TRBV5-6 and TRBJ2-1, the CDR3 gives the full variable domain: DAGVTQSPTHLIKTRGQQVTLRCSPKSGHDTVSWYQQALGQGPQFIFQYYEEEERQRGNFPDRFSGHQFPNYSSELNVNALLLGDSALYLCASSFTSGWYNEQFFGPGTRLTVL.

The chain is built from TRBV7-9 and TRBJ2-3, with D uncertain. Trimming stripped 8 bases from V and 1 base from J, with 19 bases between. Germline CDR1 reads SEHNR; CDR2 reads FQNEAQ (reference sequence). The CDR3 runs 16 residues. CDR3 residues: CASYVVSNTGTDTQYF. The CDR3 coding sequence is TGTGCCAGCTACGTTGTCTCCAACACAGGCACAGATACGCAGTATTTT.

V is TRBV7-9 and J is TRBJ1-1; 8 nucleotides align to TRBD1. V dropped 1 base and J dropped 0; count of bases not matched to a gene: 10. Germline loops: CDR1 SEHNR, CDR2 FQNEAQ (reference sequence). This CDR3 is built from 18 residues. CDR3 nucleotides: TGTGCCAGCAGCTTAGTGACAGGGGATAAACTCTTGAACACTGAAGCTTTCTTT. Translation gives CASSLVTGDKLLNTEAFF.

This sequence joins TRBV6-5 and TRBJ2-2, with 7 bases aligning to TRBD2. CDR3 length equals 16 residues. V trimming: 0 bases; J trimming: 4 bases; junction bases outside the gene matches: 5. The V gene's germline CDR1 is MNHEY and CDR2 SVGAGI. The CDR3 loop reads CASSYSGRGSTGELFF. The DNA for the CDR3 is TGTGCCAGCAGTTACTCTGGGCGGGGGAGCACCGGGGAGCTGTTTTTT.

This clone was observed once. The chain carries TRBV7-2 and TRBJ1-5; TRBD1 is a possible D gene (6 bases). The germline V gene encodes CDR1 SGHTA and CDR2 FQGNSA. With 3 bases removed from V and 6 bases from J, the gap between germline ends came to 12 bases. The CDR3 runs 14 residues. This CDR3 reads CASSFSGVSQPQHF. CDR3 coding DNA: TGTGCCAGCAGCTTTTCAGGGGTGAGTCAGCCCCAGCATTTT.

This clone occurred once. The CDR3 here is CASSQERAQPQHF. CDR3 DNA sequence: TGTGCCAGCAGCCAAGAGAGGGCTCAGCCCCAGCATTTT. This chain connects TRBV4-2 to TRBJ1-5; D gene ambiguous. The CDR3 sequence is 13 residues long. Germline-derived CDR1 and CDR2 are LGHNA and YNFKEQ. V was clipped by 0 bases and J by 6 bases, with 6 bases between them.

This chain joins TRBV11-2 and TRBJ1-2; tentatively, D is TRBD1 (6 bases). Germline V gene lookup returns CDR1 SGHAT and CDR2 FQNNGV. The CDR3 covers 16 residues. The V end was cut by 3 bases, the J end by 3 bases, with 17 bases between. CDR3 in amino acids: CASSLGGAEPYYGYTF. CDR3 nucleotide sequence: TGTGCCAGCAGCTTGGGGGGGGCAGAACCCTACTATGGCTACACCTTC.

The CDR3: CASSKVGSPGLRGQFF. As DNA, the CDR3 is TGTGCCAGCAGCAAAGTGGGCAGTCCGGGACTGAGGGGCCAGTTCTTC. The chain employs TRBV21-1 and TRBJ2-1; the D segment call TRBD2 is taken from the table without a DNA check. TRBV21-1 corresponds to a pseudogene. This CDR3 spans 16 amino acids.

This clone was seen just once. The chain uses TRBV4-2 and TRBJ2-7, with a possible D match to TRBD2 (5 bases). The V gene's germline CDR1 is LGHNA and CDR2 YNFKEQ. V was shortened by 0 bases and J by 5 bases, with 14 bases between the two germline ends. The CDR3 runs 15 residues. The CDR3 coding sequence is TGTGCCAGCAGCCAAGATCTGGTGCTGGAGGACGAGCAGTACTTC. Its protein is CASSQDLVLEDEQYF.

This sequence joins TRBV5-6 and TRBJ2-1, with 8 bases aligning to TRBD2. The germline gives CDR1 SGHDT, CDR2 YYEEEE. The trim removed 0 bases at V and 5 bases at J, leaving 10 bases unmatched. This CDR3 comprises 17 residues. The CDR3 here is CASSLAGIAGLNNEQFF. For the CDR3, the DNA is TGTGCCAGCAGCTTGGCCGGAATAGCGGGACTCAACAATGAGCAGTTCTTC.

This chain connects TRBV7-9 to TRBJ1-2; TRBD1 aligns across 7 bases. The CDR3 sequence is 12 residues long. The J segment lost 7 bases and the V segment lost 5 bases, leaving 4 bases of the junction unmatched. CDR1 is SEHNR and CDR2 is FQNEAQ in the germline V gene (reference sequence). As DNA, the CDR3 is TGTGCCAGCAGCGCGACAGGGAGTGGCTACACCTTC. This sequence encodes CASSATGSGYTF. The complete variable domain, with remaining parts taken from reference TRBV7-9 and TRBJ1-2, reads DTGVSQNPRHKITKRGQNVTFRCDPISEHNRLYWYRQTLGQGPEFLTYFQNEAQLEKSRLLSDRFSAERPKGSFSTLEIQRTEQGDSAMYLCASSATGSGYTFGSGTRLTVV.

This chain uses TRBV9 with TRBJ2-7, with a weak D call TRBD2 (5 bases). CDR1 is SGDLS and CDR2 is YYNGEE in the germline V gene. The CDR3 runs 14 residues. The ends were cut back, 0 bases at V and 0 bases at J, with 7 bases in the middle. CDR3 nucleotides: TGTGCCAGCAGCGTAGGGCGGGCCTCCTACGAGCAGTACTTC. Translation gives CASSVGRASYEQYF.

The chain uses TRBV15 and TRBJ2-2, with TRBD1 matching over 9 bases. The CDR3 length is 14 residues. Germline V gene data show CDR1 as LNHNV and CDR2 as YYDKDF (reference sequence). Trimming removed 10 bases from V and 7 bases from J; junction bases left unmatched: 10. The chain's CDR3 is CAIGGQGTDGELFF. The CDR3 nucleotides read TGTGCCATCGGAGGACAGGGGACCGACGGGGAGCTGTTTTTT.

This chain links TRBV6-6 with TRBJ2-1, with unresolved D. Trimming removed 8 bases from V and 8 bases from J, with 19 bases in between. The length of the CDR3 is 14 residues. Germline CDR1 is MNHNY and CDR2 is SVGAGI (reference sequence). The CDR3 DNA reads TGTGCCAGCTCCCCGCGCGTCCCGAGCTATGAGCAGTTCTTC. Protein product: CASSPRVPSYEQFF.

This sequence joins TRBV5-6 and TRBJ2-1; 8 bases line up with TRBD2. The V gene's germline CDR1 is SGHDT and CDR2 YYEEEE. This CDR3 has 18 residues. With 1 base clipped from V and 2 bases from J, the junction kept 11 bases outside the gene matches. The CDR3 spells CASSLSTSGSGTYNEQFF. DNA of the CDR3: TGTGCCAGCAGCTTGTCAACGAGCGGGAGTGGGACCTACAATGAGCAGTTCTTC. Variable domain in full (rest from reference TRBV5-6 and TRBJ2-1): DAGVTQSPTHLIKTRGQQVTLRCSPKSGHDTVSWYQQALGQGPQFIFQYYEEEERQRGNFPDRFSGHQFPNYSSELNVNALLLGDSALYLCASSLSTSGSGTYNEQFFGPGTRLTVL.

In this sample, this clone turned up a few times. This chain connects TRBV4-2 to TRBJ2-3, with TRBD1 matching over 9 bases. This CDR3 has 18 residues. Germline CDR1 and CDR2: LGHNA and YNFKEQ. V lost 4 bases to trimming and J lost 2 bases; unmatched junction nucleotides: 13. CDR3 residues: CASSLKRRGTGHTDTQYF. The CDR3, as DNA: TGTGCCAGCAGCCTAAAGAGACGGGGGACAGGGCACACAGATACGCAGTATTTT.

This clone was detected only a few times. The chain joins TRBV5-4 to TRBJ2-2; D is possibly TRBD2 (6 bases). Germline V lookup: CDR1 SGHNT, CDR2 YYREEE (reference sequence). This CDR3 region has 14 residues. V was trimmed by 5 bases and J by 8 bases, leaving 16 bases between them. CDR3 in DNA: TGTGCCAGCAGTCTTAAGTTGGCGGGAGGGGAGCTGTTTTTT. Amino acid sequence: CASSLKLAGGELFF.

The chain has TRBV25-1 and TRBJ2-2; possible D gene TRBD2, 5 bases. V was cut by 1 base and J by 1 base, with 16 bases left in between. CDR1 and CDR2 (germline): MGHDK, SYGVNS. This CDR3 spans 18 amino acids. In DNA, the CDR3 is TGTGCCAGCAGTGAATGGTGTCGGAGCGGTGAGAACACCGGGGAGCTGTTTTTT. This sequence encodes CASSEWCRSGENTGELFF.

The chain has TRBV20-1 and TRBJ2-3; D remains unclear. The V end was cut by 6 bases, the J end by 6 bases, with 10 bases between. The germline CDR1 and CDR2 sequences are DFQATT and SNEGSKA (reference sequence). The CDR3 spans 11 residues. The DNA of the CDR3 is TGCAGTGCGCGGAGCGTGGATACGCAGTATTTT. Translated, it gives CSARSVDTQYF.

CDR3 loop: CASSGGTTSGRSRRWSYEQYF. The DNA for the CDR3 is TGTGCCAGCAGTGGGGGGACAACTAGCGGGAGGTCGCGACGATGGTCCTACGAGCAGTACTTC. V usage is TRBV2 and J usage is TRBJ2-7, with TRBD2 matching over 12 bases. The CDR3 spans 21 residues. CDR1 is SNHLY and CDR2 is FYNNEI in the germline V gene. Losses at the gene ends were 4 bases for V and 1 base for J; bases not matched to a gene: 20. Combining the CDR3 with reference TRBV2 and TRBJ2-7 gives the whole variable domain EPEVTQTPSHQVTQMGQEVILRCVPISNHLYFYWYRQILGQKVEFLVSFYNNEISEKSEIFDDQFSVERPDGSNFTLKIRSTKLEDSAMYFCASSGGTTSGRSRRWSYEQYFGPGTRLTVT.

CDR3 residues: CASSLMERPQETQYF. For the CDR3, the DNA is TGCGCCAGCAGCTTGATGGAGCGCCCTCAAGAGACCCAGTACTTC. The rearrangement links TRBV5-1 to TRBJ2-5, with D unresolved. Germline V gene lookup returns CDR1 SGHRS and CDR2 YFSETQ. The CDR3 is made up of 15 amino acids. Trimming removed 1 base from V and 2 bases from J, with 12 bases in between.

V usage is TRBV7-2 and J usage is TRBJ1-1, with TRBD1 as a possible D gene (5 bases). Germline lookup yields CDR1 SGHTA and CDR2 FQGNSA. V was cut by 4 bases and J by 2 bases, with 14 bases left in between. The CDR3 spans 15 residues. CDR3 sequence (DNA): TGTGCCAGCAGCTGGGGGGACGACCATAACACTGAAGCTTTCTTT. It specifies CASSWGDDHNTEAFF.

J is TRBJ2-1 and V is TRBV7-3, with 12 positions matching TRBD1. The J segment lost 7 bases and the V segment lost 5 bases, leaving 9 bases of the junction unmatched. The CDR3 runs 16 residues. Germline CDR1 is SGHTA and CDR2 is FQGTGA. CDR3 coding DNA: TGTGCCAGCAGCCTCCTAACGGGACAGGGGGCTAATGAGCAGTTCTTC. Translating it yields CASSLLTGQGANEQFF.

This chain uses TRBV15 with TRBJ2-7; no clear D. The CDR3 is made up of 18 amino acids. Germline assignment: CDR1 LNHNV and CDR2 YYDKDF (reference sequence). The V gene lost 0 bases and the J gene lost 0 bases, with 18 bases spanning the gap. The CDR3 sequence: CATSRDGSPRQSSYEQYF. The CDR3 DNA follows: TGTGCCACCAGCAGAGATGGTAGCCCCCGGCAAAGCTCCTACGAGCAGTACTTC.